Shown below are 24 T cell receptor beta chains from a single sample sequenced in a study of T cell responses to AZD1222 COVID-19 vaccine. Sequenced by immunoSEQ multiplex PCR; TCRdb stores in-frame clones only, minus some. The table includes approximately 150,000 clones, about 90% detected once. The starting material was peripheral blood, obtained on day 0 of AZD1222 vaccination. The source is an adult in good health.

The CDR3 DNA is TGTGCCAGCAGTTTATGGGGTCTAGCGGGAGTTTTTTACAATGAGCAGTTCTTC. It yields the protein CASSLWGLAGVFYNEQFF. V usage is TRBV27 and J usage is TRBJ2-1, with 10 bases fitting TRBD2. Germline V gene sequence: CDR1 MNHEY, CDR2 SMNVEV (reference sequence). V lost 1 base and J lost 4; bases outside the gene matches: 10. The CDR3 contains 18 residues.

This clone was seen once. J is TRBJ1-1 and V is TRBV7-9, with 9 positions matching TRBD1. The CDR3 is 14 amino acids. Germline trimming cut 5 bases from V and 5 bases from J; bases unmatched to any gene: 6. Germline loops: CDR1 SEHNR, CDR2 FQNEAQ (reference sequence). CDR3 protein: CASSPRDRATEAFF. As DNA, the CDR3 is TGTGCCAGCAGCCCCCGGGACAGGGCAACTGAAGCTTTCTTT.

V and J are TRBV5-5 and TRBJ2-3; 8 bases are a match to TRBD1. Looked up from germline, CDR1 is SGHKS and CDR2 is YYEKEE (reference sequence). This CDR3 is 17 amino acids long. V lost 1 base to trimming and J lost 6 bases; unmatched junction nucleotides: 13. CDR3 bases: TGTGCCAGCAGCTTGATGTTAGGGACAGGAAAGGGGGATACGCAGTATTTT. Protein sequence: CASSLMLGTGKGDTQYF.

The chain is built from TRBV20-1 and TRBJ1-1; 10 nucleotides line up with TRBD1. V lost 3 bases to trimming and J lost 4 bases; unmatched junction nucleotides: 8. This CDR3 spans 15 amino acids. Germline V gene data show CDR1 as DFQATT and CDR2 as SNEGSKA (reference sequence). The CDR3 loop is CSASWDRGWGTEAFF. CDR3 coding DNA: TGCAGTGCTAGTTGGGACAGGGGCTGGGGCACTGAAGCTTTCTTT.

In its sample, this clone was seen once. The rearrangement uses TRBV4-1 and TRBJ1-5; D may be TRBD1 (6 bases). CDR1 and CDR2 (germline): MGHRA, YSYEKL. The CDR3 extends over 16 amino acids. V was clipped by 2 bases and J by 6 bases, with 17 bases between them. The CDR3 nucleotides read TGCGCCAGCAGCCAAAGGCTGGTGGGGGCGCGTCAGCCCCAGCATTTT. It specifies CASSQRLVGARQPQHF.

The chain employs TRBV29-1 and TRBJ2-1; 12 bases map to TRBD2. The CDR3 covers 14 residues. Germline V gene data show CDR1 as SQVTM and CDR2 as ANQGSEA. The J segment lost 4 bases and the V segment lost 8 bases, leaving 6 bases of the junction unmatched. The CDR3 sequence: CSFLAGGPYNEQFF. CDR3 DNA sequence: TGCAGCTTCCTAGCGGGAGGGCCTTACAATGAGCAGTTCTTC.

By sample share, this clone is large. The CDR3 bases are TGTGCCAGCCGGACAGGGAACGGCTACACCTTC. Translated, it gives CASRTGNGYTF. The chain combines TRBV19 with TRBJ1-2, with 8 nucleotides matching TRBD1. Germline CDR1 is LNHDA and CDR2 is SQIVND (reference sequence). The CDR3 loop spans 11 amino acids. J gave up 8 bases and V 9 bases, and 5 bases lay outside the gene matches.

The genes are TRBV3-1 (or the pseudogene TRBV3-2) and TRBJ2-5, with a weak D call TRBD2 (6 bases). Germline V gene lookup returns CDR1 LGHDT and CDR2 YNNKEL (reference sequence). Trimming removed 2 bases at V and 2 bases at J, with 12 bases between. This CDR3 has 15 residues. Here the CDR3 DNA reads TGTGCCAGCAGCCAACCCTCAGGGAGGCAAGAGACCCAGTACTTC. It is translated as CASSQPSGRQETQYF.

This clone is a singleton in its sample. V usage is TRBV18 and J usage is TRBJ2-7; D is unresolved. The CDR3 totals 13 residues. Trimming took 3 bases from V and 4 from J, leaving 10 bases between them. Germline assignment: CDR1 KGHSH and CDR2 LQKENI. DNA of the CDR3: TGTGCCAGCTCACCCACAGCCACATACGAGCAGTACTTC. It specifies CASSPTATYEQYF.

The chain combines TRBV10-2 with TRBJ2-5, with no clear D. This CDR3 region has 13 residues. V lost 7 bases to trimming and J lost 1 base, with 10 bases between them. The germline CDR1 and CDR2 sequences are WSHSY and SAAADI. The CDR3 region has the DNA TGCGCCAGCACATACGGACCCCAAGAGACCCAGTACTTC. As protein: CASTYGPQETQYF.

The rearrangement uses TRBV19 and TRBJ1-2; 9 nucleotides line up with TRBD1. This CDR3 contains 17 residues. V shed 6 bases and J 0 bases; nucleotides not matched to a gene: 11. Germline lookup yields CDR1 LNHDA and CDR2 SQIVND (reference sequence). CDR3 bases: TGTGCCAGTAGCCATTTGGGGGGACAGGGAACTAACTATGGCTACACCTTC. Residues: CASSHLGGQGTNYGYTF. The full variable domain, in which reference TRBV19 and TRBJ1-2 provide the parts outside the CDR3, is DGGITQSPKYLFRKEGQNVTLSCEQNLNHDAMYWYRQDPGQGLRLIYYSQIVNDFQKGDIAEGYSVSREKKESFPLTVTSAQKNPTAFYLCASSHLGGQGTNYGYTFGSGTRLTVV.

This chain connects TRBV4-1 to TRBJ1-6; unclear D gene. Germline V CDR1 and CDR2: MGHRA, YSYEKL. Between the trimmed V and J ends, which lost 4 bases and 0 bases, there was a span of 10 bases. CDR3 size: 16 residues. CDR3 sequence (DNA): TGCGCCAGCAGCCCGGCCTTCAGCTCCTATAATTCACCCCTCCACTTT. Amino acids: CASSPAFSSYNSPLHF.

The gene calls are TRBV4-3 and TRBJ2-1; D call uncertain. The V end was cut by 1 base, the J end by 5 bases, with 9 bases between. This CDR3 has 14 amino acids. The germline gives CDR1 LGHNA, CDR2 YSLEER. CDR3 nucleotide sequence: TGCGCCAGCAGCCAAGGAACTGCCGACAATGAGCAGTTCTTC. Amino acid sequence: CASSQGTADNEQFF.

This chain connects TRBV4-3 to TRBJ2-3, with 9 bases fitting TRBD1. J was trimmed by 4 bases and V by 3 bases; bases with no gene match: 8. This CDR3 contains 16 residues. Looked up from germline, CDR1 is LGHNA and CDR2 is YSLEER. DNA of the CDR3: TGCGCCAGCAGCCAGCAGCGGACAGGGGCCCCAGATACGCAGTATTTT. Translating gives CASSQQRTGAPDTQYF.

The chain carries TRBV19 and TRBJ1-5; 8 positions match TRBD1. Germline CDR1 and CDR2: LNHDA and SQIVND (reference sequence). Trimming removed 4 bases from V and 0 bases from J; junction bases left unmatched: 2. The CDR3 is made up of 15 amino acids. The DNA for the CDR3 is TGTGCCAGTAGTACGACAGGGGATAGCAATCAGCCCCAGCATTTT. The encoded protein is CASSTTGDSNQPQHF.

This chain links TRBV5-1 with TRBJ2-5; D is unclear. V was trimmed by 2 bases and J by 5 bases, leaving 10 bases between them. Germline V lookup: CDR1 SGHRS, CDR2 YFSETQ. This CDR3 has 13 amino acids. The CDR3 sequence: CASSFPLMETQYF. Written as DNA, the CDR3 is TGCGCCAGCAGCTTCCCCCTAATGGAGACCCAGTACTTC.

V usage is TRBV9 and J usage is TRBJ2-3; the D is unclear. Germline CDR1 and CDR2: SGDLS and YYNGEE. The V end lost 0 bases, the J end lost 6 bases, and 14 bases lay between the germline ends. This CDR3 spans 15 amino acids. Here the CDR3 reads CASSVEGRALDTQYF. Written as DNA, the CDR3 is TGTGCCAGCAGCGTAGAGGGTCGTGCGTTGGATACGCAGTATTTT.

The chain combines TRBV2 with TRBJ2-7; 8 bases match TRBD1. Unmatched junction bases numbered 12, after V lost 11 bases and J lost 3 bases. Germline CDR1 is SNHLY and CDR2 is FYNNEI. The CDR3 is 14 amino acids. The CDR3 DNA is TGTGCCTCCCAGGGAGGACAGGGTCGCTACGAGCAGTACTTC. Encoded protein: CASQGGQGRYEQYF.

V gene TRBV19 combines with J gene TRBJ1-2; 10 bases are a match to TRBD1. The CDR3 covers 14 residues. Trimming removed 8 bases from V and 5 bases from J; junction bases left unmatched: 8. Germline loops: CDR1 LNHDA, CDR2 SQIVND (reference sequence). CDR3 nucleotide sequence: TGTGCCAGTGCCCTGGACAGGGGGGCGTATGGCTACACCTTC. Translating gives CASALDRGAYGYTF.

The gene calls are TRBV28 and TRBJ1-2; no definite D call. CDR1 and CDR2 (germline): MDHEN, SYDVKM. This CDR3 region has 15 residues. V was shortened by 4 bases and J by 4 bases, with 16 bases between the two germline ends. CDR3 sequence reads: CASSWGSKTVYGYTF. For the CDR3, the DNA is TGTGCCAGCAGTTGGGGAAGCAAAACGGTCTATGGCTACACCTTC.

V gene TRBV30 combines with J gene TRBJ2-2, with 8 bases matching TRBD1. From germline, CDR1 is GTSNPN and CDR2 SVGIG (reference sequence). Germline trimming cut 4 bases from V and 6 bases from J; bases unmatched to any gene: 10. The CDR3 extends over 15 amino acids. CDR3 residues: CAWIDRGSFSGELFF. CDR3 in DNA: TGTGCCTGGATAGACAGGGGAAGTTTTTCCGGGGAGCTGTTTTTT. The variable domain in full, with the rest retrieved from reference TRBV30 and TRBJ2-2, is SQTIHQWPATLVQPVGSPLSLECTVEGTSNPNLYWYRQAAGRGLQLLFYSVGIGQISSEVPQNLSASRPQDRQFILSSKKLLLSDSGFYLCAWIDRGSFSGELFFGEGSRLTVL.

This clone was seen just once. Here the CDR3 reads CASTPGREKLFF. CDR3 in DNA: TGTGCCAGCACCCCCGGAAGGGAAAAACTGTTTTTT. The rearrangement uses TRBV28 and TRBJ1-4; no reliable D call. This CDR3 comprises 12 residues. V dropped 7 bases and J dropped 8 bases, with 11 bases sitting between them. Germline CDR1 reads MDHEN; CDR2 reads SYDVKM.

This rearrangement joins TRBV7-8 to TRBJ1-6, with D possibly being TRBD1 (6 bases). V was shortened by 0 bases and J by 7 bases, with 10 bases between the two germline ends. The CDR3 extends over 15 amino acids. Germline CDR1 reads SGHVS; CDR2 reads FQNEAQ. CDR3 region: CASSLATGSNSPLHF. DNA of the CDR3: TGTGCCAGCAGCTTAGCGACAGGCTCCAATTCACCCCTCCACTTT.

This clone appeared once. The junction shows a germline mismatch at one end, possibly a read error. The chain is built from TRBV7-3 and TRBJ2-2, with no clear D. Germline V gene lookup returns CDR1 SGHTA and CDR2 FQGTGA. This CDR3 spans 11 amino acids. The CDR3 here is CARTKTGELFF. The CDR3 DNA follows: TGTGCCAGGACGAAAACCGGGGAGCTGTTTTTT.